Listed below are T cell receptor beta chains from one sample, sequenced in a study of blood T cell repertoires in COVID-19. Clones were read by immunoSEQ multiplex PCR, and TCRdb kept only the in-frame ones, dropping some. The data contain tens of thousands of clones, 86% of them singletons. The specimen was peripheral blood. The receptors shown here come from a man aged 30 to 45 with acute or convalescent COVID-19. CDR3s leave out the opening cysteine and the closing phenylalanine or tryptophan. Clone size is given for some rows only: seen once, a few or many times, or a class if the clone is expanded.

J | size | V | CDR3
TRBJ2-7 | - | TRBV4-2 | ASSLIAGHSYEQY
TRBJ1-6 | - | TRBV5-5 | ASSAEGQDAAPLH
TRBJ1-1 | - | TRBV5-1 | ASSLSVAGTEAF
TRBJ1-2 | - | TRBV5-1 | ASSLNTGGDGYT
TRBJ2-3 | - | TRBV5-6 | ASSFRYQGDTQY
TRBJ2-5 | - | TRBV19 | ASTTSGQQETQY
TRBJ2-3 | - | TRBV9 | ASSVARGTDTQY
TRBJ1-1 | - | TRBV15 | ATSRLQGGNTEAF
TRBJ2-3 | - | TRBV9 | ASSARSGGGSTDTQY
TRBJ2-2 | - | TRBV11-2 | ASSLRTGGPPGGELF
TRBJ1-1 | - | TRBV4-3 | ASSQETTGLNTEAF
TRBJ2-2 | - | TRBV5-1 | ASSSVVAGELF
TRBJ1-4 | - | TRBV18 | ASSSGEKLF
TRBJ1-3 | - | TRBV7-6 | ASSLRDSSGNTIY
TRBJ1-4 | - | TRBV30 | AWSVLVGEKLF
TRBJ1-2 | - | TRBV6-6 | ASSSPGGTGGFRYT
TRBJ1-2 | - | TRBV28 | ASSLSRTGAGYT
TRBJ2-1 | - | TRBV18 | ASSPPVTTGEQF
TRBJ1-5 | - | TRBV7-8 | ASSGGTGRNNQPQH
TRBJ2-1 | - | TRBV7-2 | ASSPQTGQGQF
TRBJ2-1 | - | TRBV7-2 | ASRNLRGLTGDEGEQF
TRBJ1-2 | - | TRBV29-1 | SVAGQGLFDGYT
TRBJ2-1 | - | TRBV6-6 | ASSPGTASGEQF
TRBJ2-2 | - | TRBV21-1 | ASSKVGLICPTGELF
TRBJ2-7 | - | TRBV30 | AWTGTGENGEQY
TRBJ2-5 | - | TRBV28 | ASSLTGIETQY
TRBJ2-3 | - | TRBV2 | ASGTRMTDTQY
TRBJ2-2 | few | TRBV30 | AWRRLAGDTGELF
TRBJ2-7 | - | TRBV30 | AWSVLRGYEQY
TRBJ1-5 | - | TRBV2 | ASSDRVFQPQH
TRBJ2-1 | - | TRBV7-2 | ASSLASGRSHEQF
TRBJ1-2 | - | TRBV5-5 | ASSLVIRGYGYT
TRBJ1-1 | - | TRBV9 | ASSVGGQGNTEAF
TRBJ1-2 | - | TRBV3-1/TRBV3-2 | ASSQDVMGQVAGYT
TRBJ2-5 | - | TRBV5-4 | ASSPYPGTGSKTQY
TRBJ2-7 | - | TRBV27 | ASSSPGQAYEQY
TRBJ2-1 | - | TRBV5-5 | ASSLPTPGEQF
TRBJ1-1 | - | TRBV7-6 | ASSEQGNTEAF
TRBJ2-3 | - | TRBV24-1 | ATSDSIPPSPDTQY
TRBJ1-1 | - | TRBV18 | ASSPGQGVVNTEAF
TRBJ1-1 | few | TRBV3-1/TRBV3-2 | ASSRMAGATEAF
TRBJ1-2 | - | TRBV9 | ASSAEGAPIYGYT
TRBJ1-6 | once | TRBV28 | ASKGGLDPRNSPLH
TRBJ1-1 | - | TRBV5-1 | ASSSTGSSNTEAF
TRBJ1-4 | - | TRBV3-1/TRBV3-2 | ASSQDFAGEKLF
TRBJ1-3 | - | TRBV4-1 | ASSQGPGNTIY
TRBJ2-3 | - | TRBV5-1 | ASSSTRLAGITDTQY
TRBJ1-1 | - | TRBV18 | ASSPQGGGGTEAF
TRBJ2-7 | - | TRBV9 | ASSPRGSDNYEQY
TRBJ2-7 | - | TRBV6-6 | ASSYDGGSYEQY
TRBJ2-1 | once | TRBV29-1 | SIQISSYNEQF
TRBJ2-1 | - | TRBV5-4 | ASSWDRGPEQF
TRBJ2-5 | - | TRBV15 | AISGTGGPQETQY